This entry concerns a single T cell receptor beta chain. Its antigen is currently unknown. These data belong to a study of Tregs in tolerant kidney transplant recipients. The protocol was immunoSEQ multiplex PCR, while the TCRdb copy is restricted to in-frame clones and leaves out a portion. This sample yields 95,000 to 120,000 clones, of which 85% to 90% are seen a single time; more than 0.3% belongs to the top ten. Per the germline V gene, CDR1 is MNHEY and CDR2 is SMNVEV (reference sequence). The junction had 12 bases not matched to a gene; V was cut back by 5 bases and J by 0 bases. CDR3 length equals 19 residues. Study-level results: Tolerant patients' donor-specific Tregs expanded beyond overall Tregs, suggesting antigen-driven growth. The most relevant donor-specific Treg TCRbeta repertoire apparently came from expansion with activated donor B cells.

The sequenced sample was CD4+ T cells from blood, obtained before the transplant. This chain connects TRBV27 to TRBJ2-1, with 11 bases lining up with TRBD2. The origin of this receptor is a human donor who received a combined kidney and bone marrow transplant. The CDR3 DNA follows: TGTGCCAGCAGTCCCCGCCCGACTAGCGGGGCTAGCTCCTACAATGAGCAGTTCTTC. Protein: CASSPRPTSGASSYNEQFF.